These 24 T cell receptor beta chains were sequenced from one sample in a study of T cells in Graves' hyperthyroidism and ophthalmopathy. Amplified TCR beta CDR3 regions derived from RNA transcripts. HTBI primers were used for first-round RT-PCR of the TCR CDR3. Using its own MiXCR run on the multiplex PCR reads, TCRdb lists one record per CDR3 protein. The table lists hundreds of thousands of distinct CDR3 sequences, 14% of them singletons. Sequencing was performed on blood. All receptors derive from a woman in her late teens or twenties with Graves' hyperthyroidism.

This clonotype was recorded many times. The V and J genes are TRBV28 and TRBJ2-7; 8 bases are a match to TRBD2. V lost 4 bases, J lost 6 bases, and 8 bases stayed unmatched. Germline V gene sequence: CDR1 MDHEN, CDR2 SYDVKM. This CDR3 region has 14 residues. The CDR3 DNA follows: TGTGCCAGCAGTTGGGCGGGAGGTTCCCTCGAGCAGTACTTC. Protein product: CASSWAGGSLEQYF.

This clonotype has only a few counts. The CDR3 DNA is TGTGCCAGCAGCAAGAGACAGGGTGGTGAAAAACTGTTTTTT. Protein: CASSKRQGGEKLFF. The rearrangement links TRBV7-3 to TRBJ1-4, with 7 bases identical to TRBD1. Germline V lookup: CDR1 SGHTA, CDR2 FQGTGA. This CDR3 contains 14 residues. Losses at the gene ends were 5 bases for V and 7 bases for J; bases not matched to a gene: 7.

CDR3 residues: CASSQDGGTNYNEQFF. CDR3 DNA: TGTGCCAGCAGCCAAGACGGGGGGACTAACTACAATGAGCAGTTCTTC. The V and J genes are TRBV3-1 and TRBJ2-1; 7 bases map to TRBD2. With V trimmed by 0 bases and J by 3 bases, 5 bases remained unmatched. Germline CDR1 and CDR2: LGHDT and YNNKEL (reference sequence). The CDR3 covers 16 residues.

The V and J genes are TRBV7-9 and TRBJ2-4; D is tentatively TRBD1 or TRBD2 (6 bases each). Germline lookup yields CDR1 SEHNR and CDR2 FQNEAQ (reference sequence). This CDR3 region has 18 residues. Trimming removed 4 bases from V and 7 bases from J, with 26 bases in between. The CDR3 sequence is CASSSTVVRGREANIQYF. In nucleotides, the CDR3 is TGTGCCAGCAGCTCGACAGTAGTTCGGGGGCGCGAGGCCAACATTCAGTACTTC. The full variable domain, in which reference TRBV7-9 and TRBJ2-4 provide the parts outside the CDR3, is DTGVSQNPRHKITKRGQNVTFRCDPISEHNRLYWYRQTLGQGPEFLTYFQNEAQLEKSRLLSDRFSAERPKGSFSTLEIQRTEQGDSAMYLCASSSTVVRGREANIQYFGAGTRLSVL.

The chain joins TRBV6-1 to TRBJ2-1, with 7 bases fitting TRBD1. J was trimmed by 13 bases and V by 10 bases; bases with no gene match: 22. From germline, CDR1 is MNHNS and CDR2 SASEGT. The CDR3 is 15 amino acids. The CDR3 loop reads CATDPSWGDGTAQFF. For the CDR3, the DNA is TGTGCCACAGATCCCAGCTGGGGAGACGGGACAGCACAGTTCTTC.

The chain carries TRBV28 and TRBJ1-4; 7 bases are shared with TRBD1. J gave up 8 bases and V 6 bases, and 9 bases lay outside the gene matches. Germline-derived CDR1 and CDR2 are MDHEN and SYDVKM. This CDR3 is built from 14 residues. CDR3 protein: CASRKPGQTEKLFF. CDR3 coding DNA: TGTGCCAGCAGAAAACCGGGACAGACCGAAAAACTGTTTTTT.

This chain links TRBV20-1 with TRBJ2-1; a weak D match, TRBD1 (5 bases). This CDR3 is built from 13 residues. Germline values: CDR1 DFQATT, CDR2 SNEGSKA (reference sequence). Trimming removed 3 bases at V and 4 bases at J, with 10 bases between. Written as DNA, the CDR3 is TGCAGTGCTAGGCTAGGGGTATACAATGAGCAGTTCTTC. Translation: CSARLGVYNEQFF.

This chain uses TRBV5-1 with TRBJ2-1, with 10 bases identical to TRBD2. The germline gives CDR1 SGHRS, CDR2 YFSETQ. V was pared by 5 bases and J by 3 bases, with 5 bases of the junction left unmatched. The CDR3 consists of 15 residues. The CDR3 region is CASRGLADGYNEQFF. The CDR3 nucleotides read TGCGCCAGCAGAGGACTAGCGGATGGCTACAATGAGCAGTTCTTC.

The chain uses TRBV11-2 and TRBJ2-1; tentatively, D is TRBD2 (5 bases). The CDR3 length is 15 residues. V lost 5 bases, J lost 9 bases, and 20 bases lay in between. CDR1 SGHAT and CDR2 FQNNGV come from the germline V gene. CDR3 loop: CASSASWPYGGEQFF. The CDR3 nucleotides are TGTGCCAGCAGCGCGTCGTGGCCCTACGGAGGTGAGCAGTTCTTC.

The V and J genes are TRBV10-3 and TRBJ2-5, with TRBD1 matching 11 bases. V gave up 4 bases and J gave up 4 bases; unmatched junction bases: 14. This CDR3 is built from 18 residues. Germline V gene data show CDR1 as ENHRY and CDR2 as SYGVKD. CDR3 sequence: CAISGGFGQGALGETQYF. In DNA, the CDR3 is TGTGCCATCAGTGGGGGTTTTGGACAGGGGGCGTTGGGAGAGACCCAGTACTTC.

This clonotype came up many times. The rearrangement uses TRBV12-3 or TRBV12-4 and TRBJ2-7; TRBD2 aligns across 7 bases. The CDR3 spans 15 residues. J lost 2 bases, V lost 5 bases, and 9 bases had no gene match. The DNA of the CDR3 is TGTGCCAGCAGTCCTTCGCAGCGGGAAGCCTACGAGCAGTACTTC. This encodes CASSPSQREAYEQYF.

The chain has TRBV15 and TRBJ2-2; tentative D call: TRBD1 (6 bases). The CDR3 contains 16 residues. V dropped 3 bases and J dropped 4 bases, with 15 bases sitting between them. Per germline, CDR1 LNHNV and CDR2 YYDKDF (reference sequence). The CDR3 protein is CATSRDTGSTTGELFF. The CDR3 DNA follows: TGTGCCACCAGCAGGGATACAGGGTCGACCACCGGGGAGCTGTTTTTT.

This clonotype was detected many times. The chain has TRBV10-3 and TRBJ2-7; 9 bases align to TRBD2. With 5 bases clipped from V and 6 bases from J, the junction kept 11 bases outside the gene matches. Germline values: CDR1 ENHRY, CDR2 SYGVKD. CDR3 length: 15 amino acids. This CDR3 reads CAISLNSGRSGEQYF. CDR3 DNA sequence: TGTGCCATCAGTTTAAATAGCGGGAGAAGTGGCGAGCAGTACTTC.

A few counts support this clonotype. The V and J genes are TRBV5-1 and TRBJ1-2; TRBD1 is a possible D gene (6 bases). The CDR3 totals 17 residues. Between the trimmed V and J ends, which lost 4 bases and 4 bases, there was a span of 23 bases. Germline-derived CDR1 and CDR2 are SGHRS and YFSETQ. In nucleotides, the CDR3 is TGCGCCAGCAGCCCCGGACCGCGGGGGAAAGGGGGCTATGGCTACACCTTC. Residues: CASSPGPRGKGGYGYTF.

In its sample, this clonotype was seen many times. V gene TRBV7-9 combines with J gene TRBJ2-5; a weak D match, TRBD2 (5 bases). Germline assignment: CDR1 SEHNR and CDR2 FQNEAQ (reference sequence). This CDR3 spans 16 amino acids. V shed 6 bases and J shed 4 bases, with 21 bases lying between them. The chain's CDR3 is CASSYGGKIGGETQYF. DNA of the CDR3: TGTGCCAGCAGTTACGGCGGCAAAATAGGAGGAGAGACCCAGTACTTC.

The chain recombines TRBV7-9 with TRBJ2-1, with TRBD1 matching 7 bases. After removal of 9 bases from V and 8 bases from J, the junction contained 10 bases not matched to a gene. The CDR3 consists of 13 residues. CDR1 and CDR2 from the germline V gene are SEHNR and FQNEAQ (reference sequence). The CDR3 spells CASKTGIVDEQFF. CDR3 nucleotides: TGTGCCAGTAAGACAGGGATTGTCGATGAGCAGTTCTTC.

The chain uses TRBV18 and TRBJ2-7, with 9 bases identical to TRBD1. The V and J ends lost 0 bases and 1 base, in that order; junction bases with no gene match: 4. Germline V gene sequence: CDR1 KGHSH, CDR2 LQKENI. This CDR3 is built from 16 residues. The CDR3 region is CASSPPIGQGSYEQYF. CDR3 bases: TGTGCCAGCTCACCACCCATCGGACAGGGGTCCTACGAGCAGTACTTC.

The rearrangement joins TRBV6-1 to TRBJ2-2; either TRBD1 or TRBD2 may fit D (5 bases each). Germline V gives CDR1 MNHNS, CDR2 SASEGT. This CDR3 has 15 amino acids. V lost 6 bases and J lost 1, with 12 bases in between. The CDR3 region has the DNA TGTGCCAGCAGCCATTGGGGGAGGAACACCGGGGAGCTGTTTTTT. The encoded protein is CASSHWGRNTGELFF.

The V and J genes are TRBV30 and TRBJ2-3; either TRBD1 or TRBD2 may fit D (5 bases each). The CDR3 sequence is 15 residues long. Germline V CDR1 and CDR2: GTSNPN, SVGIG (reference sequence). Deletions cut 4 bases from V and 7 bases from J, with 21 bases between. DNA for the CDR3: TGTGCCTGGAAGGGATGGGGCGCCTCGGGGAATACGCAGTATTTT. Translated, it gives CAWKGWGASGNTQYF.

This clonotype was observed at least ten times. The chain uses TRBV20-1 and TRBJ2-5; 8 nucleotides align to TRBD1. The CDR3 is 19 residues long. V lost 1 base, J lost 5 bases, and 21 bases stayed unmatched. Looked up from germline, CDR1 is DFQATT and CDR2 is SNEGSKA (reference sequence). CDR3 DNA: TGCAGTGCTAGAGTCCCCATCGCCGGCAGGGGGCCAATGTGGGAGACCCAGTACTTC. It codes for CSARVPIAGRGPMWETQYF.

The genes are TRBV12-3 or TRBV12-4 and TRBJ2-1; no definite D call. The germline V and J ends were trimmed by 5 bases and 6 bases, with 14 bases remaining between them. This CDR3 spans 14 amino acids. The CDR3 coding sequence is TGTGCCAGCAGTCCCCAAATGAGCCCCAATGAGCAGTTCTTC. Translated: CASSPQMSPNEQFF.

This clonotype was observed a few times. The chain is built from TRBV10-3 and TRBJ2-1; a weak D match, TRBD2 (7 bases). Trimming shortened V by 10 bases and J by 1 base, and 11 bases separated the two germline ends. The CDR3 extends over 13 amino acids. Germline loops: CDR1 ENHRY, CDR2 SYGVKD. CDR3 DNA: TGTGCCACGGGGGGCTGGTCCTACAATGAGCAGTTCTTC. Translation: CATGGWSYNEQFF.

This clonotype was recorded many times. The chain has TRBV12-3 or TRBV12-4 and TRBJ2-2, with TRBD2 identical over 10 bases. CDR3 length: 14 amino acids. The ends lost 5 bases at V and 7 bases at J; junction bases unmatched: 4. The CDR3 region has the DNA TGTGCCAGCAGTAGCGGGAGGGCCGGCGGGGAGCTGTTTTTT. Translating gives CASSSGRAGGELFF.

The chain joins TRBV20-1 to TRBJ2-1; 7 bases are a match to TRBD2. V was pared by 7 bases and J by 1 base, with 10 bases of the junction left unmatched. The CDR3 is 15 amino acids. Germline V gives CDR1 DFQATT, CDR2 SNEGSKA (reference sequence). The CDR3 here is CSVWGGRVSYNEQFF. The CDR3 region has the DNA TGCAGTGTCTGGGGAGGGAGAGTGTCCTACAATGAGCAGTTCTTC.